The present entry profiles one T cell receptor (beta chain) with its context. The antigen is not known. This record belongs to a study of shared clonotypes between healthy human individuals. For the study at large: Those who served as donors were a couple of women and three men between the ages of 18 and 49.

Profiling relied on immunoSEQ multiplex PCR, and the TCRdb table lists in-frame clones only, not all of them. The sample includes approximately 2.1 million clones, approximately 95% of them seen just once. General study results and limits: Some naive CD4 clonotypes, 4% to 6%, turned up in common across a few donors.

There are 14 residues in the CDR3. V shed 6 bases, J shed 3 bases, and the junction held 8 bases outside the gene matches. The germline V gene has CDR1 SNHLY and CDR2 FYNNEI. The sequenced material came from naive CD4+ T cells from PBMCs. Subset here: CD45RA+ positively selected. This sequence was found in a man between 18 and 35 years old in good health. Some clones in this sample may be carry-over from other donors' samples. The V gene is TRBV2, the J gene TRBJ2-7; TRBD1 matches 7 bases. The CDR3 protein is CASRADRVDYEQYF. CDR3 bases: TGTGCCAGCAGGGCCGACAGGGTTGACTACGAGCAGTACTTC.